The 16 T cell receptor beta chains below all came from one sample that was sequenced in a study. One entry per CDR3 protein results from TCRdb running MiXCR on the 5' RACE reads. The table includes about 7,800 distinct CDR3 sequences, more than 30% detected once. Source material: tumor-infiltrating memory CD4+ T cells sorted from the breast tumor. The subset here: memory CD4+ T cells, CD4+CD45RO+CD25-. The source of these receptors is a female donor with breast cancer.

By share of the sample, this clonotype is medium-sized. The chain links TRBV20-1 to TRBJ2-1; D gene unclear. The CDR3 has 16 residues. Trimming removed 1 base from V and 4 bases from J, with 17 bases in between. Germline V gene data show CDR1 as DFQATT and CDR2 as SNEGSKA (reference sequence). CDR3 amino acids: CSARGTTKPTYNEQFF. The CDR3 DNA reads TGCAGTGCTAGAGGAACCACAAAACCCACATACAATGAGCAGTTCTTC.

On this clonotype: A read error is possible here, since a much larger clone lies one base away. This chain joins TRBV11-2 and TRBJ1-1; the D gene is possibly TRBD1 (6 bases). The V gene's germline CDR1 is SGHAT and CDR2 FQNNGV. The length of the CDR3 is 15 residues. This CDR3 reads CASSLGGPMNAEAFF. CDR3 nucleotides: TGTGCCAGCAGCCTCGGGGGGCCGATGAACGCTGAAGCTTTCTTT. The complete variable domain, with remaining parts taken from reference TRBV11-2 and TRBJ1-1, reads EAGVAQSPRYKIIEKRQSVAFWCNPISGHATLYWYQQILGQGPKLLIQFQNNGVVDDSQLPKDRFSAERLKGVDSTLKIQPAKLEDSAVYLCASSLGGPMNAEAFFGQGTRLTVV.

On this clonotype: The germline gene is not matched at one end of the junction; a read error may be the cause. V usage is TRBV29-1 and J usage is TRBJ1-4; D is unclear. The CDR3 sequence is 12 residues long. CDR1 is SQVTM and CDR2 is ANQGSEA in the germline V gene. The CDR3 loop reads CSGADHNEKPSF. DNA of the CDR3: TGCAGCGGGGCAGACCACAATGAAAAACCGTCTTTT.

This clonotype was found many times. The CDR3 DNA sequence: TGTGCCAGCAGCTTGCAGGCCGGTTCAAGGGAAGCTTTCTTT. It codes for CASSLQAGSREAFF. The V call is TRBV5-5, the J call TRBJ1-1, with no clear D. Trimming pared 1 base from V and 8 bases from J, leaving 15 bases between. The V gene's germline CDR1 is SGHKS and CDR2 YYEKEE (reference sequence). The CDR3 covers 14 residues.

This clonotype is labeled medium-sized. The chain links TRBV4-1 to TRBJ2-5; TRBD1 aligns across 7 bases. Germline CDR1 reads MGHRA; CDR2 reads YSYEKL. With V trimmed by 6 bases and J by 2 bases, 9 bases remained unmatched. The CDR3 runs 15 residues. Written as DNA, the CDR3 is TGCGCCAGCAGTCGAGTTCCGGGACAGCAAGAGACCCAGTACTTC. Translated: CASSRVPGQQETQYF.

This clonotype has only a few counts. V and J are TRBV4-2 and TRBJ2-7; 10 bases map to TRBD1. This CDR3 spans 15 amino acids. Per germline, CDR1 LGHNA and CDR2 YNFKEQ. V shed 1 base, J shed 0 bases, and the junction held 0 bases outside the gene matches. The CDR3 DNA reads TGTGCCAGCAGCCAAGGGACAGGGGGCTCCTACGAGCAGTACTTC. Its protein is CASSQGTGGSYEQYF.

This clonotype has a handful of counts. The rearrangement joins TRBV4-2 to TRBJ2-3; no definite D call. Trimming left V 1 base short and J 7 bases short, with 15 bases between. In germline, CDR1 is LGHNA, CDR2 YNFKEQ. CDR3 size: 15 residues. The DNA of the CDR3 is TGTGCCAGCAGCCAAGGACAAGGGCCACAGAATACGCAGTATTTT. This encodes CASSQGQGPQNTQYF.

This clonotype was seen only a few times. This chain connects TRBV6-5 to TRBJ1-2, with D maybe TRBD1 (5 bases). The CDR3 sequence is 13 residues long. Germline V lookup: CDR1 MNHEY, CDR2 SVGAGI. Deletions cut 6 bases from V and 5 bases from J, with 13 bases between. CDR3 bases: TGTGCCAGCAGGAAGGGGATTCGGTATGGCTACACCTTC. Translation: CASRKGIRYGYTF.

This clonotype counts as medium-sized (0.01 to 0.1%). J is TRBJ2-2 and V is TRBV7-2, with TRBD2 matching 9 bases. The CDR3 consists of 15 residues. The V gene's germline CDR1 is SGHTA and CDR2 FQGNSA. V dropped 4 bases and J dropped 4; count of bases not matched to a gene: 4. The CDR3 loop is CASSSKAGGTGELFF. CDR3 DNA sequence: TGTGCCAGCAGCTCAAAAGCGGGAGGCACCGGGGAGCTGTTTTTT.

Turning to this clonotype: Germline is not matched at one junction end, which may reflect a read error. The V call is TRBV7-2, the J call TRBJ1-1; unclear D gene. Germline CDR1 reads SGHTA; CDR2 reads FQGNSA. The CDR3 length is 13 residues. CDR3 loop: CASSSRRNTEAFF. The CDR3 DNA sequence: TGTGCCAGCAGCTCCCGACGGAACACTGAAGCTTTCTTC. Full variable domain (missing parts from reference TRBV7-2 and TRBJ1-1): GAGVSQSPSNKVTEKGKDVELRCDPISGHTALYWYRQSLGQGLEFLIYFQGNSAPDKSGLPSDRFSAERTGGSVSTLTIQRTQQEDSAVYLCASSSRRNTEAFFGQGTRLTVV.

The V and J genes are TRBV9 and TRBJ2-7; a possible D gene is TRBD2 (6 bases). The CDR3 contains 16 residues. Germline CDR1 and CDR2: SGDLS and YYNGEE. Trimming took off 4 bases at V and 0 bases at J, with 17 bases between the two ends. CDR3 bases: TGTGCCAGCAGCTCCACAAGGGACTTGATCTCCTACGAGCAGTACTTC. It yields the protein CASSSTRDLISYEQYF.

This clonotype was detected ten times or more. The V and J genes are TRBV5-8 and TRBJ2-5; 11 nucleotides align to TRBD2. The CDR3 consists of 15 residues. Germline V gene sequence: CDR1 SGHTS, CDR2 YDEGEE. The V and J ends lost 5 bases and 2 bases, in that order; junction bases with no gene match: 5. The CDR3 DNA reads as TGTGCCAGCAGAAAGGGGACTAGCGGACAAGAGACCCAGTACTTC. This codes for CASRKGTSGQETQYF.

This clonotype was picked up many times. The chain joins TRBV4-1 to TRBJ1-3; perhaps TRBD1 as D (5 bases). V dropped 3 bases and J dropped 2 bases, with 8 bases sitting between them. The CDR3 length is 14 residues. Per the germline V gene, CDR1 is MGHRA and CDR2 is YSYEKL. CDR3 sequence: CASSQWGAGNTIYF. Here the CDR3 DNA reads TGCGCCAGCAGCCAGTGGGGGGCTGGAAACACCATATATTTT.

The chain joins TRBV28 to TRBJ1-2; 7 bases map to TRBD1. Germline values: CDR1 MDHEN, CDR2 SYDVKM. V lost 9 bases, J lost 0 bases, and 13 bases stayed unmatched. The CDR3 runs to 16 residues. The chain's CDR3 is CASSPSQGEANYGYTF. CDR3 DNA: TGTGCCAGTAGTCCCTCTCAGGGGGAAGCTAACTATGGCTACACCTTC.

Sample share makes this clonotype medium-sized (0.01 to 0.1%). The chain recombines TRBV6-6 with TRBJ1-3, with TRBD1 as a possible D gene (5 bases). This CDR3 is built from 14 residues. Per germline, CDR1 MNHNY and CDR2 SVGAGI (reference sequence). The germline V and J ends were trimmed by 10 bases and 0 bases, with 13 bases remaining between them. In DNA, the CDR3 is TGTGCCACGATCCCGACAGCCTCTGGAAACACCATATATTTT. Amino acid sequence: CATIPTASGNTIYF.

V is TRBV6-5 and J is TRBJ2-2; TRBD1 matches 9 bases. Germline V gene lookup returns CDR1 MNHEY and CDR2 SVGAGI. The ends lost 1 base at V and 4 bases at J; junction bases unmatched: 7. The CDR3 contains 17 residues. DNA of the CDR3: TGTGCCAGCAGTTACTACTCAAGGACAGGGGTCACCGGGGAGCTGTTTTTT. It is translated as CASSYYSRTGVTGELFF.